Below are 10 T cell receptor beta chains sequenced from a single sample in a study of blood T cell repertoires in COVID-19. Some clones are missing from TCRdb's copy, which holds only in-frame ones; the method was immunoSEQ multiplex PCR. The data show approximately 78,000 clones, 83% seen once. Sequencing was performed on peripheral blood. The source is a woman of 80 years or more with acute or convalescent COVID-19.

The rearrangement links TRBV24-1 to TRBJ1-3; a possible D gene is TRBD1 (5 bases). CDR3 size: 15 residues. With 8 bases removed from V and 0 bases from J, the gap between germline ends came to 13 bases. Germline lookup yields CDR1 KGHDR and CDR2 SFDVKD. The CDR3 is CATNRGVNSGNTIYF. As DNA, the CDR3 is TGTGCCACCAACCGGGGGGTAAACTCTGGAAACACCATATATTTT.

The chain links TRBV5-4 to TRBJ2-1; TRBD2 matches at 10 bases. Germline V gene data show CDR1 as SGHNT and CDR2 as YYREEE (reference sequence). This CDR3 contains 13 residues. Trimming cost V 10 bases and J 6 bases; bases outside gene matches: 7. The CDR3 region is CASSGTSVNEQFF. The CDR3 DNA follows: TGTGCCTCCTCGGGGACTAGCGTCAATGAGCAGTTCTTC.

This sequence joins TRBV15 and TRBJ1-4; 9 bases agree with TRBD1. The ends lost 3 bases at V and 1 base at J; junction bases unmatched: 0. The CDR3 length is 15 residues. Germline lookup yields CDR1 LNHNV and CDR2 YYDKDF (reference sequence). The CDR3 coding sequence is TGTGCCACCAGCAGGGACAGGGGAACTAATGAAAAACTGTTTTTT. Protein product: CATSRDRGTNEKLFF.

J is TRBJ2-7 and V is TRBV30; possible D gene TRBD1, 6 bases. Germline-derived CDR1 and CDR2 are GTSNPN and SVGIG (reference sequence). The CDR3 is made up of 16 amino acids. V lost 3 bases, J lost 3 bases, and 21 bases lay in between. The CDR3 nucleotides are TGTGCCTGGAGGGAGAAAACAGGGAACGACTTCTACGAGCAGTACTTC. Translated: CAWREKTGNDFYEQYF.

V and J are TRBV7-3 and TRBJ2-7, with D possibly matching TRBD2 (5 bases). Germline V gene data show CDR1 as SGHTA and CDR2 as FQGTGA. The V and J ends lost 2 bases and 0 bases respectively, with 11 bases between them. This CDR3 contains 15 residues. DNA of the CDR3: TGTGCCAGCAGCTTATCCAGCGGAAGCTCCTACGAGCAGTACTTC. Translated, it gives CASSLSSGSSYEQYF.

V usage is TRBV5-1 and J usage is TRBJ2-1; no clear D. Germline V gene lookup returns CDR1 SGHRS and CDR2 YFSETQ. There are 12 residues in the CDR3. The germline V and J ends were trimmed by 1 base and 8 bases, with 7 bases remaining between them. The CDR3 nucleotides are TGCGCCAGCAGCTTGAAGCTTGATGAGCAGTTCTTC. Its translation: CASSLKLDEQFF.

This chain uses TRBV2 with TRBJ1-2, with TRBD1 identical over 9 bases. The CDR3 totals 14 residues. The germline gives CDR1 SNHLY, CDR2 FYNNEI. After removal of 8 bases from V and 4 bases from J, the junction contained 8 bases not matched to a gene. The CDR3 sequence: CASGRDRDGYGYTF. The CDR3 DNA is TGTGCCAGCGGCCGGGACAGGGATGGCTATGGCTACACCTTC.

This chain uses TRBV5-1 with TRBJ1-1; the D is unclear. The CDR3 is 13 residues long. Trimming cost V 0 bases and J 5 bases, with 8 bases left between them. Germline values: CDR1 SGHRS, CDR2 YFSETQ. The CDR3 reads CASSLAMETEAFF. CDR3 nucleotides: TGCGCCAGCAGCTTGGCCATGGAGACTGAAGCTTTCTTT.

The J gene is TRBJ2-4, the V gene TRBV24-1, with 7 positions matching TRBD2. CDR3 size: 12 residues. In germline, CDR1 is KGHDR, CDR2 SFDVKD. V shed 4 bases, J shed 7 bases, and the junction held 0 bases outside the gene matches. This CDR3 is CATSEGGNIQYF. For the CDR3, the DNA is TGTGCCACCAGTGAGGGGGGGAACATTCAGTACTTC.

The chain couples TRBV18 to TRBJ1-4; D gene unclear. The germline gives CDR1 KGHSH, CDR2 LQKENI. CDR3 length: 12 residues. The ends were cut back, 1 base at V and 8 bases at J, with 5 bases in the middle. The CDR3 loop reads CASSPLAEKLFF. CDR3 sequence (DNA): TGTGCCAGCTCACCACTAGCCGAAAAACTGTTTTTT.